This TCR beta chain was captured by sequencing in a study of blood T cell repertoires in COVID-19. V lost 1 base to trimming and J lost 7 bases; unmatched junction nucleotides: 0. This CDR3 has 12 residues. CDR1 is LGHDT, CDR2 YNNKEL, per germline (reference sequence). Clones were read by immunoSEQ multiplex PCR, and TCRdb kept only the in-frame ones, dropping some. The data contain about 240,000 clones, around 86% of them singletons. This rearrangement joins TRBV3-1 (or the pseudogene TRBV3-2) to TRBJ2-5, with 7 positions matching TRBD2. Sequenced: PBMCs or T cells enriched from blood (not recorded which). This TCR derives from a woman between 40 and 50 years old with acute COVID-19. CDR3: CASSQGEGTQYF. In nucleotides, the CDR3 is TGTGCCAGCAGCCAAGGGGAGGGGACCCAGTACTTC.